The 20 T cell receptor beta chains in this list originate from one sample, sequenced in a study of OX40 agonist ivuxolimab in advanced cancers. Repertoires were generated with immunoSEQ multiplex PCR, while TCRdb's copy carries only in-frame clones and drops some. The profile shows about 62,000 clones, roughly 89% of them singletons. This specimen consisted of CD4+ or CD8+ T cells sorted from blood, obtained in a trial of the OX40 agonist ivuxolimab. These receptors all stem from an adult with an advanced solid tumor such as melanoma, head and neck, liver or kidney cancer.

V and J are TRBV28 and TRBJ1-1; no definite D call. V lost 2 bases to trimming and J lost 6 bases, with 13 bases between them. CDR3 length: 14 residues. From germline, CDR1 is MDHEN and CDR2 SYDVKM. In DNA, the CDR3 is TGTGCCAGCAGTTTAATCGAAGGGAGGGCTGAAGCTTTCTTT. Encoded protein: CASSLIEGRAEAFF.

This clone has more than one count but fewer than ten. This chain joins TRBV11-2 and TRBJ2-5; 9 nucleotides match TRBD2. Germline CDR1 reads SGHAT; CDR2 reads FQNNGV. V shed 2 bases, J shed 5 bases, and the junction held 6 bases outside the gene matches. The CDR3 totals 15 residues. CDR3 amino acids: CASSLMAGGQETQYF. DNA of the CDR3: TGTGCCAGCAGCTTAATGGCGGGGGGGCAGGAGACCCAGTACTTC.

The rearrangement uses TRBV18 and TRBJ2-7, with no clear D. This CDR3 has 12 amino acids. From germline, CDR1 is KGHSH and CDR2 LQKENI. Trimming removed 4 bases from V and 5 bases from J, with 9 bases in between. The CDR3 region is CASSRIVHEQYF. The CDR3 DNA follows: TGTGCCAGCTCACGTATAGTTCACGAGCAGTACTTC.

In this sample, this clone turned up a few times. V gene TRBV9 combines with J gene TRBJ1-5, with D hard to call. Germline V gene lookup returns CDR1 SGDLS and CDR2 YYNGEE. The CDR3 totals 14 residues. The V and J ends lost 3 bases and 2 bases respectively, with 9 bases between them. Written as DNA, the CDR3 is TGTGCCAGCAGCGCTCTGGACGGCAATCAGCCCCAGCATTTT. Translation gives CASSALDGNQPQHF. Using reference TRBV9 and TRBJ1-5 for the parts outside the CDR3, the full variable domain is DSGVTQTPKHLITATGQRVTLRCSPRSGDLSVYWYQQSLDQGLQFLIQYYNGEERAKGNILERFSAQQFPDLHSELNLSSLELGDSALYFCASSALDGNQPQHFGDGTRLSIL.

The J gene is TRBJ1-1, the V gene TRBV2; 8 bases match TRBD1. This CDR3 comprises 15 residues. Trimming cost V 5 bases and J 1 base; bases outside gene matches: 6. The germline CDR1 and CDR2 sequences are SNHLY and FYNNEI. The CDR3, as DNA: TGTGCCAGCAGTCCTCGGACAGGGCGGAACACTGAAGCTTTCTTT. The encoded protein is CASSPRTGRNTEAFF. The full variable domain, its missing parts supplied by reference TRBV2 and TRBJ1-1, is EPEVTQTPSHQVTQMGQEVILRCVPISNHLYFYWYRQILGQKVEFLVSFYNNEISEKSEIFDDQFSVERPDGSNFTLKIRSTKLEDSAMYFCASSPRTGRNTEAFFGQGTRLTVV.

This chain connects TRBV9 to TRBJ2-2; D gene ambiguous. The CDR3 is 14 residues long. V dropped 2 bases and J dropped 2 bases, with 7 bases sitting between them. Germline V gene data show CDR1 as SGDLS and CDR2 as YYNGEE. CDR3 amino acids: CASSVSTNTGELFF. CDR3 DNA: TGTGCCAGCAGCGTCTCAACTAACACCGGGGAGCTGTTTTTT.

Concerning this clone itself: Within the sample, other DNA sequences also encode this same CDR3. V is TRBV7-9 and J is TRBJ2-7; D unresolved. V lost 4 bases and J 2 bases, leaving 6 bases between the germline ends. Looked up from germline, CDR1 is SEHNR and CDR2 is FQNEAQ (reference sequence). CDR3 length: 12 residues. This CDR3 reads CASSSSAYEQYF. The CDR3 bases are TGTGCCAGCAGCTCCAGCGCCTACGAGCAGTACTTC.

The gene calls are TRBV28 and TRBJ2-7; D is possibly TRBD2 (6 bases). The CDR3 sequence is 16 residues long. V lost 8 bases and J lost 0, with 20 bases in between. CDR1 MDHEN and CDR2 SYDVKM come from the germline V gene. The CDR3 DNA is TGTGCCAGCGCCCAAAAAGGGGACTCGAGCTCCTACGAGCAGTACTTC. It translates to CASAQKGDSSSYEQYF.

V usage is TRBV11-2 and J usage is TRBJ2-1; the D call may be TRBD1 or TRBD2 (6 bases each). Trimming left V 5 bases short and J 7 bases short, with 18 bases between. The germline V gene has CDR1 SGHAT and CDR2 FQNNGV. The CDR3 extends over 15 amino acids. In DNA form, the CDR3 reads TGTGCCAGCAGCCGAGGGGGGATGATCGGTAATGAGCAGTTCTTC. Its protein product is CASSRGGMIGNEQFF.

The rearrangement uses TRBV30 and TRBJ1-2, with a tentative D call TRBD1 (6 bases). Germline CDR1 reads GTSNPN; CDR2 reads SVGIG (reference sequence). This CDR3 region has 14 residues. The V gene lost 0 bases and the J gene lost 4 bases, with 12 bases spanning the gap. CDR3 amino acids: CAWSVRGAAYGYTF. The CDR3 DNA reads as TGTGCCTGGAGTGTACGGGGGGCGGCCTATGGCTACACCTTC.

This chain links TRBV5-8 with TRBJ2-5; 7 nucleotides match TRBD1. V was clipped by 1 base and J by 2 bases; unmatched bases: 8. This CDR3 is built from 16 residues. Looked up from germline, CDR1 is SGHTS and CDR2 is YDEGEE. CDR3 residues: CASSLRAGGGQETQYF. The CDR3 DNA follows: TGTGCCAGCAGCTTGCGGGCAGGGGGTGGACAAGAGACCCAGTACTTC.

This chain links TRBV7-9 with TRBJ2-7; D unresolved. CDR1 and CDR2 (germline): SEHNR, FQNEAQ (reference sequence). This CDR3 contains 12 residues. V dropped 1 base and J dropped 4 bases, with 5 bases sitting between them. DNA of the CDR3: TGTGCCAGCAGCTTAGAACAGTACGAGCAGTACTTC. Encoded protein: CASSLEQYEQYF.

This clone has only one observation. This chain uses TRBV28 with TRBJ1-2; a weak D match, TRBD1 (6 bases). Trimming stripped 3 bases from V and 5 bases from J, with 10 bases between. This CDR3 spans 13 amino acids. Germline-derived CDR1 and CDR2 are MDHEN and SYDVKM. The CDR3 region has the DNA TGTGCCAGCAGTTTGTTGGGGGCGTATGGCTACACCTTC. Amino acid sequence: CASSLLGAYGYTF.

The V gene is TRBV7-2, the J gene TRBJ2-1; D perhaps matches TRBD2 (5 bases). Germline V gene sequence: CDR1 SGHTA, CDR2 FQGNSA. V was cut by 8 bases and J by 7 bases, with 12 bases left in between. The CDR3 covers 12 residues. The CDR3 loop is CASGRTGNEQFF. The CDR3 bases are TGTGCCAGCGGCCGGACTGGAAATGAGCAGTTCTTC.

The chain recombines TRBV28 with TRBJ2-1; 15 nucleotides agree with TRBD2. Germline assignment: CDR1 MDHEN and CDR2 SYDVKM. The CDR3 extends over 14 amino acids. V dropped 6 bases and J dropped 9; count of bases not matched to a gene: 3. The CDR3 DNA sequence: TGTGCCAGCAGCTGGACTAGCGGGGGGGCTGAGCAGTTCTTC. Residues: CASSWTSGGAEQFF.

The J gene is TRBJ2-7, the V gene TRBV6-1; 9 bases are a match to TRBD1. Trimming took 5 bases from V and 4 from J; bases not matched to a gene: 6. The germline CDR1 and CDR2 sequences are MNHNS and SASEGT. This CDR3 region has 14 residues. CDR3 nucleotides: TGTGCCAGCAGTTCCGGGACAGGGTATTACGAGCAGTACTTC. This sequence encodes CASSSGTGYYEQYF.

The genes are TRBV7-9 and TRBJ2-3, with TRBD1 identical over 9 bases. This CDR3 contains 15 residues. Trimming at V came to 4 bases and at J to 3 bases, leaving 5 bases not matched to a gene. Per the germline V gene, CDR1 is SEHNR and CDR2 is FQNEAQ (reference sequence). The CDR3 sequence: CASSSGTGKTDTQYF. Written as DNA, the CDR3 is TGTGCCAGCAGCTCCGGGACAGGGAAAACAGATACGCAGTATTTT.

This clone was found a few times. This same CDR3 is encoded by further DNA sequences in the sample. The chain couples TRBV11-3 to TRBJ2-3; D might be TRBD1 (5 bases). The CDR3 has 15 amino acids. Germline values: CDR1 SGHNT, CDR2 YENEEA. The ends were cut back, 1 base at V and 2 bases at J, with 10 bases in the middle. Written as DNA, the CDR3 is TGTGCCAGCAGCTTAGGTGGGGCCCCCACAGATACGCAGTATTTT. This sequence encodes CASSLGGAPTDTQYF.

The rearrangement uses TRBV10-3 and TRBJ2-7; D might be TRBD2 (5 bases). This CDR3 comprises 12 residues. The germline V and J ends were trimmed by 8 bases and 3 bases, with 11 bases remaining between them. The germline V gene has CDR1 ENHRY and CDR2 SYGVKD. The CDR3: CAISQRSYEQYF. DNA for the CDR3: TGTGCCATCTCCCAGCGGAGCTACGAGCAGTACTTC.

This chain joins TRBV4-1 and TRBJ1-2; TRBD1 agrees at 11 bases. V shed 2 bases, J shed 4 bases, and the junction held 6 bases outside the gene matches. This CDR3 is 16 amino acids long. The V gene's germline CDR1 is MGHRA and CDR2 YSYEKL. CDR3 region: CASSQLGQGVSYGYTF. The CDR3 DNA follows: TGCGCCAGCAGCCAATTGGGACAGGGGGTTTCCTATGGCTACACCTTC.